The following is a T cell receptor beta chain sequence with its context. This record comes from a study of shared clonotypes between healthy human individuals. The CDR3 is 14 amino acids. Naive CD8 cells lacked CD45RO and underwent positive selection for CCR7, leaving out terminally differentiated effector memory CD45RA+ cells. Each cell subset's genomic DNA was divided evenly among several immunoSEQ plates. Assay: immunoSEQ multiplex PCR; the TCRdb copy retains only in-frame clones and omits some. The sample lists just over 2,000,000 clones; roughly 94% were seen once. This sequence was found in a young man in good health. The V and J genes are TRBV12-2 and TRBJ2-5; the table gives TRBD2 as D, unverified against the DNA. TRBV12-2 represents a pseudogene. Sequencing was performed on naive CD8+ T cells sorted from blood. As DNA, the CDR3 is TGTGCAAGTCGCTTATTTTATAGCGGGGAGACCCAGTACTTC. Protein sequence: CASRLFYSGETQYF.